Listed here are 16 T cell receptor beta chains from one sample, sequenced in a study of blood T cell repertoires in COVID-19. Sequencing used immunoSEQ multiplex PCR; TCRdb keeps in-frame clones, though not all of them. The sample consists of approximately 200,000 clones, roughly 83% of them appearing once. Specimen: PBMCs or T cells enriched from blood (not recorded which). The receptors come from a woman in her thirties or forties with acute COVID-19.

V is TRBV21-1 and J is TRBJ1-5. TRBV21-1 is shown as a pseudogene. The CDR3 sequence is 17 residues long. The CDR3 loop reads CASSNKGGGGQNQPQHF. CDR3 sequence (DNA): TGTGCCAGCAGCAACAAGGGGGGCGGGGGCCAAAATCAGCCCCAGCATTTT.

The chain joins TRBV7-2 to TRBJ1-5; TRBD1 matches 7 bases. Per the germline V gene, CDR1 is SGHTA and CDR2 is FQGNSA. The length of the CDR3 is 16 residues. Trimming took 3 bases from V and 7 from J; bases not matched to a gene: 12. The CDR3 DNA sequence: TGTGCCAGCAGCTTTCGTACAGGGGTAGGGATACAGCCCCAGCATTTT. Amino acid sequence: CASSFRTGVGIQPQHF. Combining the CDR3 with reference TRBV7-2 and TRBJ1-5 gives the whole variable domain GAGVSQSPSNKVTEKGKDVELRCDPISGHTALYWYRQSLGQGLEFLIYFQGNSAPDKSGLPSDRFSAERTGGSVSTLTIQRTQQEDSAVYLCASSFRTGVGIQPQHFGDGTRLSIL.

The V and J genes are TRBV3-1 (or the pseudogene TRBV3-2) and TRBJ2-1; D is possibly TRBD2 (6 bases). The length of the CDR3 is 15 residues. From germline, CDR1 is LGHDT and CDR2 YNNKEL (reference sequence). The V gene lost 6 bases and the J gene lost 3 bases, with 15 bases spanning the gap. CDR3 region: CASSAGWGDYNEQFF. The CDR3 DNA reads TGTGCCAGCAGTGCCGGTTGGGGGGACTACAATGAGCAGTTCTTC.

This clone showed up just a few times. The CDR3 sequence is CASSLSRRESTAGGYTF. As DNA, the CDR3 is TGTGCCAGCAGCTTAAGCCGGAGGGAGAGTACCGCCGGTGGCTACACCTTC. The chain employs TRBV11-2 and TRBJ1-2; no firm D call. Germline assignment: CDR1 SGHAT and CDR2 FQNNGV. The CDR3 contains 17 residues. Trimming stripped 2 bases from V and 7 bases from J, with 23 bases between.

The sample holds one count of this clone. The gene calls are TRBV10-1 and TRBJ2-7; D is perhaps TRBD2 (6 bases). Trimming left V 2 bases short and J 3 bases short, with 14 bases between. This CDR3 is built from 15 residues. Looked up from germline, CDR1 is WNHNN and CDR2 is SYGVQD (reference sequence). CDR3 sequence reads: CASSEGGTGNYEQYF. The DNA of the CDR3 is TGCGCCAGCAGTGAGGGCGGGACGGGGAACTACGAGCAGTACTTC.

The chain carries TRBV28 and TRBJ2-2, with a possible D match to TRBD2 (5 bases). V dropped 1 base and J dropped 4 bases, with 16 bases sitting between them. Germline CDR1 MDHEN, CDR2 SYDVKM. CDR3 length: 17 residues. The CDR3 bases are TGTGCCAGCAGTTTATATGGTGACCCCCGGGGCACCGGGGAGCTGTTTTTT. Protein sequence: CASSLYGDPRGTGELFF. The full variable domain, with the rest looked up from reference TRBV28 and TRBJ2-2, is DVKVTQSSRYLVKRTGEKVFLECVQDMDHENMFWYRQDPGLGLRLIYFSYDVKMKEKGDIPEGYSVSREKKERFSLILESASTNQTSMYLCASSLYGDPRGTGELFFGEGSRLTVL.

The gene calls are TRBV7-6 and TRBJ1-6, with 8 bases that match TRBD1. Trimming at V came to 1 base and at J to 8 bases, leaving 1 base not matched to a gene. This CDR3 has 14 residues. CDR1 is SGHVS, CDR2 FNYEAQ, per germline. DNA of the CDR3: TGTGCCAGCAGCTTAGAGGACAGGGATTCACCCCTCCACTTT. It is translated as CASSLEDRDSPLHF.

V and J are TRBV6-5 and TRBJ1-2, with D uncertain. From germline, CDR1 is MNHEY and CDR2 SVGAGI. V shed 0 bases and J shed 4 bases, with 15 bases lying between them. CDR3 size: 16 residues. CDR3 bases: TGTGCCAGCAGTTACTCGACGCTTCAGGTGCCCTATGGCTACACCTTC. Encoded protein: CASSYSTLQVPYGYTF.

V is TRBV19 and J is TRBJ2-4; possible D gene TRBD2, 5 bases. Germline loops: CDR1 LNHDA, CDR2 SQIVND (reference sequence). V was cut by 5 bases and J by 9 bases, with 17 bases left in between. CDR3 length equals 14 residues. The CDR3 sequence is CASSPHEGTGIQYF. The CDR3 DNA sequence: TGTGCCAGTAGTCCCCACGAGGGTACTGGCATTCAGTACTTC.

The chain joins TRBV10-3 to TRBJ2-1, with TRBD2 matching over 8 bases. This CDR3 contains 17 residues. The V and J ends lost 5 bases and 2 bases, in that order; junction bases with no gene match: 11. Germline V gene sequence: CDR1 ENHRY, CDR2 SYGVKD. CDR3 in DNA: TGTGCCATCAGTCCCAGGGTGGTAGCGGGGACCTACAATGAGCAGTTCTTC. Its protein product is CAISPRVVAGTYNEQFF.

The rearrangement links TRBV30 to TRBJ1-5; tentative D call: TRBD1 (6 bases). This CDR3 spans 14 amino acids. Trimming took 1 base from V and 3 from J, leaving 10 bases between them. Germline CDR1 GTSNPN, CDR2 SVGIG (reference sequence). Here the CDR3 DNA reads TGTGCCTGGAGTGAGGGGGACCTCAATCAGCCCCAGCATTTT. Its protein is CAWSEGDLNQPQHF.

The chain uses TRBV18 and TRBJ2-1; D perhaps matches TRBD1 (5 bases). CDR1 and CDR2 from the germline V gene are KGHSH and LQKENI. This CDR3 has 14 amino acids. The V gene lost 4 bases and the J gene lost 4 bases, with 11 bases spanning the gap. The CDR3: CASSQVKGYNEQFF. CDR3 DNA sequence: TGTGCCAGCTCACAAGTGAAGGGGTACAATGAGCAGTTCTTC. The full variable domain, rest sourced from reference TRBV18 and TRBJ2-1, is NAGVMQNPRHLVRRRGQEARLRCSPMKGHSHVYWYRQLPEEGLKFMVYLQKENIIDESGMPKERFSAEFPKEGPSILRIQQVVRGDSAAYFCASSQVKGYNEQFFGPGTRLTVL.

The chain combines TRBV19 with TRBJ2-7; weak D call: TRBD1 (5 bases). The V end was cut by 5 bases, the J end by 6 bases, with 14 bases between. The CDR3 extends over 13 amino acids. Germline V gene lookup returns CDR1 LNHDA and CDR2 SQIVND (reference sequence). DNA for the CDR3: TGTGCCAGTAGTCTGGGCAGGGTGGGCGAGCAGTACTTC. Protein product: CASSLGRVGEQYF.

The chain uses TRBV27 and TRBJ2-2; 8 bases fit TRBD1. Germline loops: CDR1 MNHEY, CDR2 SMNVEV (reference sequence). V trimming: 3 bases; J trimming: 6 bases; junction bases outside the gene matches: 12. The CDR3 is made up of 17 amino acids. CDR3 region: CASSFGQGSGVAGELFF. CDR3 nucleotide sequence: TGTGCCAGCAGTTTCGGACAGGGTAGCGGAGTCGCCGGGGAGCTGTTTTTT.

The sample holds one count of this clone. The CDR3 nucleotides are TGCGCCAGCAGCTTGGCCGGGTCAGGGATGGGATACGAGCAGTACTTC. It encodes CASSLAGSGMGYEQYF. This rearrangement joins TRBV5-1 to TRBJ2-7, with a weak D call TRBD1 (5 bases). Trimming removed 0 bases at V and 4 bases at J, with 17 bases between. Germline CDR1 and CDR2: SGHRS and YFSETQ. The CDR3 is 16 amino acids.

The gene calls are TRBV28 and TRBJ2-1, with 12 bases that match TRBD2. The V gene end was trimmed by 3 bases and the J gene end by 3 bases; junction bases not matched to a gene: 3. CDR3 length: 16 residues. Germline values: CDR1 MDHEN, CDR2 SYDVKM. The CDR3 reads CASSLTSGGDYNEQFF. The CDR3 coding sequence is TGTGCCAGCAGTTTGACTAGCGGGGGAGACTACAATGAGCAGTTCTTC.